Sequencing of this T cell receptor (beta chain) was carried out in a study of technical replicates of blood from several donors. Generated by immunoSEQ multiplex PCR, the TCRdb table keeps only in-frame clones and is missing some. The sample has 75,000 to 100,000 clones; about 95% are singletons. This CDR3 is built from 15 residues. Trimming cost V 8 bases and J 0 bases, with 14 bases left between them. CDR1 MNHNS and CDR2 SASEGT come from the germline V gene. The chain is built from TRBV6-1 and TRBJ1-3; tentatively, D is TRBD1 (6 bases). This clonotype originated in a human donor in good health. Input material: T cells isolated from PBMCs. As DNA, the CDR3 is TGTGCCAGCGTACTTACAGGGTACTCTGGAAACACCATATATTTT. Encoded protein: CASVLTGYSGNTIYF.